Following are 3 T cell receptor beta chains from one sample sequenced in a study of blood T cell repertoires in COVID-19. Some clones are missing from TCRdb's copy, which holds only in-frame ones; the method was immunoSEQ multiplex PCR. This table has over 250,000 clones, around 90% appearing once. Specimen: PBMCs or T cells enriched from blood (not recorded which). These receptors all come from a woman in her fifties or sixties in a cohort exposed to, infected with or recovered from COVID-19 (not recorded which).

A single count supports this clone. The chain couples TRBV5-1 to TRBJ2-7; D might be TRBD2 (6 bases). Trimming stripped 4 bases from V and 5 bases from J, with 16 bases between. CDR1 SGHRS and CDR2 YFSETQ come from the germline V gene. The CDR3 is made up of 14 amino acids. The CDR3 spells CASSPGIGGDEQYF. CDR3 DNA sequence: TGCGCCAGCAGCCCTGGAATTGGAGGGGACGAGCAGTACTTC.

The V and J genes are TRBV2 and TRBJ1-5; unclear D gene. Germline CDR1 SNHLY, CDR2 FYNNEI. With 8 bases removed from V and 4 bases from J, the gap between germline ends came to 15 bases. The CDR3 runs to 14 residues. The CDR3 DNA reads as TGTGCCAGCGCGAGGGAGGGCCCGAATCAGCCCCAGCATTTT. Its translation: CASAREGPNQPQHF.

The V and J genes are TRBV24-1 and TRBJ2-5, with 7 nucleotides matching TRBD1. CDR3 length: 16 residues. V shed 4 bases and J 1 base; nucleotides not matched to a gene: 8. Looked up from germline, CDR1 is KGHDR and CDR2 is SFDVKD. The DNA for the CDR3 is TGTGCCACCAGTGACGCCTCAGACAGGGTCCAAGAGACCCAGTACTTC. This encodes CATSDASDRVQETQYF.